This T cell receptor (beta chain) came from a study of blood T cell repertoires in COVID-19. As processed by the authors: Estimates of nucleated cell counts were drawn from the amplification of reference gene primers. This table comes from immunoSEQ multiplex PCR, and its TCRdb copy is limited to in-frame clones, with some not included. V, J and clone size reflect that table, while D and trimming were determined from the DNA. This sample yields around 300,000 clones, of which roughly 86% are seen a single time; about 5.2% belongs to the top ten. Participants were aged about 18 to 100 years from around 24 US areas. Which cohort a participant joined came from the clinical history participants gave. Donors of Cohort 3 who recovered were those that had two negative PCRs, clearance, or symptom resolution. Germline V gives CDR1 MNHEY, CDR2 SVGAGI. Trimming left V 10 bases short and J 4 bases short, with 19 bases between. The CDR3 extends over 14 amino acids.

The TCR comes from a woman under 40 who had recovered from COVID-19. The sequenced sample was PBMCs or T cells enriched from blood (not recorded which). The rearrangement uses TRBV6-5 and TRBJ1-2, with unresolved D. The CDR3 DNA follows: TGTGCCACCCAGATGGCAGGCTACCTCTATGGCTACACCTTC. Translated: CATQMAGYLYGYTF.